This T cell receptor beta chain was documented in a study of T cell repertoires in cytomegalovirus infection. TCRdb passed the reads through MiXCR, listing each CDR3 protein once. The profile shows about 230,000 distinct CDR3 sequences, approximately 7% of them singletons. This clonotype has a count of ten or more. Sequenced input: PBMCs. The TCR comes from a human donor in good health (CMV status not recorded). Some clones in this sample may be carry-over from other donors' samples.

The CDR3: CASSSGQGYTF. DNA for the CDR3: TGTGCCAGCAGTTCAGGGCAAGGCTACACCTTC. This chain uses TRBV28 with TRBJ1-2, with D perhaps TRBD1 (5 bases). The germline gives CDR1 MDHEN, CDR2 SYDVKM. The CDR3 loop spans 11 amino acids. V was clipped by 4 bases and J by 8 bases, with 8 bases between them.